This TCR beta chain came from a study of blood T cell repertoires in COVID-19. The CDR3 contains 15 residues. Trimming stripped 3 bases from V and 0 bases from J, with 10 bases between. Germline lookup yields CDR1 SGHTS and CDR2 YDEGEE. Generated by immunoSEQ multiplex PCR, the TCRdb table keeps only in-frame clones and is missing some. The sample comprises 200,000 to 300,000 clones, around 81% of which are singletons, and more than 6% rests with the top ten. The clonotype was recovered from a woman aged 55-69 years with active or convalescent COVID-19. Sequenced sample: peripheral blood. The gene calls are TRBV5-8 and TRBJ1-3; D call uncertain. The DNA for the CDR3 is TGTGCCAGCAGCTCCGACAAGAGCTCTGGAAACACCATATATTTT. As protein: CASSSDKSSGNTIYF.